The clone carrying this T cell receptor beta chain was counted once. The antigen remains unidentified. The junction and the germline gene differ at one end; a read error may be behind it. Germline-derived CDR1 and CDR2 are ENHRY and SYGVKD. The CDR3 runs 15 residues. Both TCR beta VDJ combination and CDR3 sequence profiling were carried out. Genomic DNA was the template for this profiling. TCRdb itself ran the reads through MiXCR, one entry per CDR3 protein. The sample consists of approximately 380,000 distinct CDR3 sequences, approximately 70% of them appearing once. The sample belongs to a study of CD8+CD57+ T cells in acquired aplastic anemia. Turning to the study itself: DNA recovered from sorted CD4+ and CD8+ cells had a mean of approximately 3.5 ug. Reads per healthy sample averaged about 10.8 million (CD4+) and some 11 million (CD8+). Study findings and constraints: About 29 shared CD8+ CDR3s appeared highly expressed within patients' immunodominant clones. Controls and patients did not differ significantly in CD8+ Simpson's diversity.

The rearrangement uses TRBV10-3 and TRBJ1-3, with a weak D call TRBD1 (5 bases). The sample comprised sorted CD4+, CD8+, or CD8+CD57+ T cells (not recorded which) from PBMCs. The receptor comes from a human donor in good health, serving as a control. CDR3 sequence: CASSDRGDSQNTMYF. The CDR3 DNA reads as TGTGCCAGCAGCGACCGAGGGGACTCTCAAAACACCATGTATTTT.